Presented here are 4 T cell receptor beta chains from one specimen sequenced in a study of TIL therapy for anti-PD-1-resistant metastatic lung cancer. Time point indicated: pre-treatment sample, taken before nivolumab and TIL therapy. Sequencing used immunoSEQ v3. Only in-frame clones appear in the TCRdb table, and some are missing; sequencing was by immunoSEQ multiplex PCR. The sample lists approximately 10,000 clones, approximately 80% occurring once. The source was blood, collected at baseline. These TCRs come from a person aged 25-80 years with non-small cell lung cancer.

The CDR3 region is CASGYDTGGPKFF. In nucleotides, the CDR3 is TGTGCCAGCGGCTATGACACGGGAGGGCCAAAGTTCTTC. The chain employs TRBV7-9 and TRBJ2-1; 8 nucleotides line up with TRBD2. CDR1 and CDR2 from the germline V gene are SEHNR and FQNEAQ (reference sequence). The CDR3 has 13 residues. Trimming at V came to 8 bases and at J to 14 bases, leaving 14 bases not matched to a gene.

J is TRBJ2-3 and V is TRBV7-2, with D perhaps TRBD2 (5 bases). The V end was cut by 7 bases, the J end by 1 base, with 12 bases between. Germline assignment: CDR1 SGHTA and CDR2 FQGNSA. This CDR3 is 14 amino acids long. CDR3 sequence: CASTHGRGTDTQYF. As DNA, the CDR3 is TGTGCCAGCACCCACGGGCGGGGCACAGATACGCAGTATTTT.

This clone was seen a handful of times. The chain is built from TRBV5-1 and TRBJ1-1; D uncertain. The germline V gene encodes CDR1 SGHRS and CDR2 YFSETQ. The CDR3 runs 14 residues. V dropped 4 bases and J dropped 5 bases, with 15 bases sitting between them. The CDR3, as DNA: TGCGCCAGCAGCAGCGACACCCCACGTACTGAAGCTTTCTTT. This encodes CASSSDTPRTEAFF. The full variable domain, its missing parts supplied by reference TRBV5-1 and TRBJ1-1, is KAGVTQTPRYLIKTRGQQVTLSCSPISGHRSVSWYQQTPGQGLQFLFEYFSETQRNKGNFPGRFSGRQFSNSRSEMNVSTLELGDSALYLCASSSDTPRTEAFFGQGTRLTVV.

This clone was detected once. The gene calls are TRBV4-1 and TRBJ2-3, with D perhaps TRBD2 (6 bases). The CDR3 has 16 amino acids. Germline lookup yields CDR1 MGHRA and CDR2 YSYEKL. Between the trimmed V and J ends, which lost 3 bases and 7 bases, there was a span of 20 bases. CDR3 loop: CASSQTVTRGRNTQYF. For the CDR3, the DNA is TGCGCCAGCAGCCAGACCGTGACTAGGGGAAGGAATACGCAGTATTTT.